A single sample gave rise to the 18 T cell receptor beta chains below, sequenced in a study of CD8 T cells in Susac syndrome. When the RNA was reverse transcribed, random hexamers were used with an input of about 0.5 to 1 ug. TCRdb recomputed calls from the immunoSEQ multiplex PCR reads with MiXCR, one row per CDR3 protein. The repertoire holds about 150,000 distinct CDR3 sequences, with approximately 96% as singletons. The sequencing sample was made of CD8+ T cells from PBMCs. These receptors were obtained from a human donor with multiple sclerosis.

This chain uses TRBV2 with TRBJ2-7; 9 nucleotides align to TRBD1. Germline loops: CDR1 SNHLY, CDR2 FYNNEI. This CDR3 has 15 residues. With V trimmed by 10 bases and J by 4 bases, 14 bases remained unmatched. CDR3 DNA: TGTGCCACCATGGGCAGGGGACAGGGCCCTTACGAGCAGTACTTC. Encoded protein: CATMGRGQGPYEQYF.

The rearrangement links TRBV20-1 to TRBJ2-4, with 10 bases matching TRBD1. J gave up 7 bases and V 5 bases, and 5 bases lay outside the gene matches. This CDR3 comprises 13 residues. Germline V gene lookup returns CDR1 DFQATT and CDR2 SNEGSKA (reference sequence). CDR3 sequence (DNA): TGCAGTGCTGGGACAGGGGTCCAGAACATTCAGTACTTC. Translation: CSAGTGVQNIQYF.

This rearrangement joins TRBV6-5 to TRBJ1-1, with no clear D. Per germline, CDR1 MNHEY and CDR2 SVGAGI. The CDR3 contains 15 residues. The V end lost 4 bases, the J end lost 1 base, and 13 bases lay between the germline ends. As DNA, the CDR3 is TGTGCCAGCAGTTCCTCCTCGGTGGGGAACACTGAAGCTTTCTTT. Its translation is CASSSSSVGNTEAFF.

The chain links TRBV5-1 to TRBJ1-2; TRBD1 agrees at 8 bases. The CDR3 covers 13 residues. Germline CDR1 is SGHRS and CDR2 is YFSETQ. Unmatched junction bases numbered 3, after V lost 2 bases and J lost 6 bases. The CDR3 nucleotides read TGCGCCAGCAGCTTCCAGGGGGCAAATGGCTACACCTTC. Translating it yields CASSFQGANGYTF.

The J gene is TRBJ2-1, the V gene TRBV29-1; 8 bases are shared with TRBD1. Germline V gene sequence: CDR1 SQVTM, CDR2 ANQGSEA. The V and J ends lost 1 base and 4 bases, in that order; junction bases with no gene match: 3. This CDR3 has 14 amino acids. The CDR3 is CSVEGGQGYNEQFF. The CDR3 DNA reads TGCAGCGTTGAAGGAGGACAGGGTTACAATGAGCAGTTCTTC.

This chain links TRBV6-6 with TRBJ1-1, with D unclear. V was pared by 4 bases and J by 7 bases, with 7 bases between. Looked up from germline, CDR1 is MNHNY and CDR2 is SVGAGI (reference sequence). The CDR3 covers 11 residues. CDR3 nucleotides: TGTGCCAGCAGTTTACAGAATGAAGCTTTCTTT. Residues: CASSLQNEAFF.

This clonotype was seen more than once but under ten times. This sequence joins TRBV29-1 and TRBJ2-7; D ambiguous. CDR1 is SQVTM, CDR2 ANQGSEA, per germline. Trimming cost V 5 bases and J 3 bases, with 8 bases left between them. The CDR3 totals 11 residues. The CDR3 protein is CSVRLDYEQYF. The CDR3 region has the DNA TGCAGCGTTCGGTTAGACTACGAGCAGTACTTC.

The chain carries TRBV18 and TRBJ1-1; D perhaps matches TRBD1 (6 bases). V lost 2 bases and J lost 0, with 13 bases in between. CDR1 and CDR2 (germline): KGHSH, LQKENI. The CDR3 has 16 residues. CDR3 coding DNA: TGTGCCAGCTCACCAGGCCAGGGGCTGATGAACACTGAAGCTTTCTTT. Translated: CASSPGQGLMNTEAFF.

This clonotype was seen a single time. The CDR3 DNA reads as TGTGCCAGCCACAATGGGCGGGGGGGTTCACAAAGGGGAGATACGCAGTATTTT. Translating it yields CASHNGRGGSQRGDTQYF. The J gene is TRBJ2-3, the V gene TRBV6-1, with 9 bases identical to TRBD2. J lost 5 bases, V lost 8 bases, and 20 bases had no gene match. Germline CDR1 and CDR2: MNHNS and SASEGT. The CDR3 sequence is 18 residues long.

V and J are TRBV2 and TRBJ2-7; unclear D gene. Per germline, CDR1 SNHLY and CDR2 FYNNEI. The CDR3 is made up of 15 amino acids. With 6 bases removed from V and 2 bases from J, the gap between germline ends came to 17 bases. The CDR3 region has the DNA TGTGCCAGCAGGAACCCTTCAGGCCACCCCTACGAGCAGTACTTC. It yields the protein CASRNPSGHPYEQYF.

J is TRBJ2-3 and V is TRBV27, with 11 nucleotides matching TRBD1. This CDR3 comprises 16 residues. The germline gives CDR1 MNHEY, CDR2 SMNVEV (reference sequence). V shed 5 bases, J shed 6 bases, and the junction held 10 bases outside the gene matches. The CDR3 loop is CASSPSGQGVMDTQYF. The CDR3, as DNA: TGTGCCAGCAGTCCCTCGGGACAGGGGGTGATGGATACGCAGTATTTT.

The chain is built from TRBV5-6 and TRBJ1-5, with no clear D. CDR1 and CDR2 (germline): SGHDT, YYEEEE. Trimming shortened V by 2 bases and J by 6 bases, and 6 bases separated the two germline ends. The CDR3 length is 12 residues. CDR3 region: CASSFWAQPQHF. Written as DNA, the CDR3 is TGTGCCAGCAGCTTCTGGGCTCAGCCCCAGCATTTT.

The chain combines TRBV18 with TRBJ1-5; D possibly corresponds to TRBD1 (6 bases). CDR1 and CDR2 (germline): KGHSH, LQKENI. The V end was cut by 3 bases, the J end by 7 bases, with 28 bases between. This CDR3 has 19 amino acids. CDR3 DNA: TGTGCCAGCTCACCGGTCCCTAACCGCGGACAGCGCCAAGTGCAGCCCCAGCATTTT. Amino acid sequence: CASSPVPNRGQRQVQPQHF.

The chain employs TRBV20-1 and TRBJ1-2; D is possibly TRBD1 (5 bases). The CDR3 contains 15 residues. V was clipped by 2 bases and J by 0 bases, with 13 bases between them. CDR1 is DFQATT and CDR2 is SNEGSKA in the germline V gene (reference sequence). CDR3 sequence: CSARSGTQTNYGYTF. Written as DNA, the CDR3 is TGCAGTGCTAGATCAGGGACCCAGACTAACTATGGCTACACCTTC.

This chain's CDR3 is CASSPFPGELFF. The CDR3 DNA reads TGTGCCAGCAGTCCTTTCCCCGGGGAGCTGTTTTTT. The genes are TRBV12-3 or TRBV12-4 and TRBJ2-2; D call uncertain. Trimming removed 5 bases from V and 6 bases from J, with 7 bases in between. This CDR3 spans 12 amino acids.

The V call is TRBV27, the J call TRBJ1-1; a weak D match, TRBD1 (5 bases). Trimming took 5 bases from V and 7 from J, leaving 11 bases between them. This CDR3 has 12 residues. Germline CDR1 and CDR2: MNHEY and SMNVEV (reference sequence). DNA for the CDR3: TGTGCCAGCAGTGCGGGACCGTATGAAGCTTTCTTT. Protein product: CASSAGPYEAFF.

The CDR3 region has the DNA TGTGCCAGCAGTTTATCGCTGCGTGGTGCGCAGTACTTC. The encoded protein is CASSLSLRGAQYF. The chain joins TRBV27 to TRBJ2-7, with D unresolved. The germline gives CDR1 MNHEY, CDR2 SMNVEV (reference sequence). V was pared by 0 bases and J by 9 bases, with 12 bases between. The CDR3 has 13 residues.

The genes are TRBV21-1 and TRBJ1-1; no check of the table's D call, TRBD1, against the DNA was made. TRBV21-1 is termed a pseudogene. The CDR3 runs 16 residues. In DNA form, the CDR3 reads TGTGCCAGCAGCAAAGAGGTCGGGGCTCGGGGCGCTGAAGCTTTCTTT. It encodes CASSKEVGARGAEAFF.